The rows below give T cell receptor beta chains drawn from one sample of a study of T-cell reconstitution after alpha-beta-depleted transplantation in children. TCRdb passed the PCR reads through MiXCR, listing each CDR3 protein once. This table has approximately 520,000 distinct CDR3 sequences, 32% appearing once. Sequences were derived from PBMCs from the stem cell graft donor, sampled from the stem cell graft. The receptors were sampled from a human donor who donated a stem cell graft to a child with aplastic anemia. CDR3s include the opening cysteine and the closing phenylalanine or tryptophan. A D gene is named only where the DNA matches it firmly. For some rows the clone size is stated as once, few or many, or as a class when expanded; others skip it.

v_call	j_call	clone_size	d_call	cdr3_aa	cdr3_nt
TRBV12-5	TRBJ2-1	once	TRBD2	CASGLVPERGSSYNEQFF	TGTGCTAGTGGTTTGGTACCTGAGCGGGGGAGCTCCTACAATGAGCAGTTCTTC
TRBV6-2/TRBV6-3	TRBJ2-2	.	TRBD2	CASSRAGTSGTSGELFF	TGTGCCAGCAGTAGAGCTGGGACTAGCGGGACCTCCGGGGAGCTGTTTTTT
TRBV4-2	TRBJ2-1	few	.	CASSQSNNEQFF	TGTGCCAGCAGCCAATCGAACAATGAGCAGTTCTTC
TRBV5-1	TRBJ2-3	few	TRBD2	CASSLEGLGTDTQYF	TGCGCCAGCAGCTTGGAAGGACTAGGCACAGATACGCAGTATTTT
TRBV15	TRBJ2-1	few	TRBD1	CATSRERTGMGNEQFF	TGTGCCACCAGCAGAGAAAGGACAGGGATGGGCAATGAGCAGTTCTTC
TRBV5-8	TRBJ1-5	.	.	CASQRLDQPQHF	TGTGCCAGCCAACGACTGGACCAGCCCCAGCATTTT
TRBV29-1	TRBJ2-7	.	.	CSVGFVGYREQYF	TGCAGCGTTGGTTTTGTGGGGTATAGGGAGCAGTACTTC
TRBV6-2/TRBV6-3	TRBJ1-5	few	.	CASSYFKLRVSDQPQHF	TGTGCCAGCAGTTACTTCAAACTCAGGGTATCGGATCAGCCCCAGCATTTT
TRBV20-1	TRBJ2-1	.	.	CSALRNPGDNEQFF	TGCAGTGCCCTCAGGAACCCCGGGGACAATGAGCAGTTCTTC
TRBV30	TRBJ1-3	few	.	CAWSVRLTSNSGNTIYF	TGTGCCTGGAGTGTACGTCTGACCTCAAACTCTGGAAACACCATATATTTT
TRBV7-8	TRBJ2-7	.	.	CASSPYTGGKAYEQYF	TGTGCCAGCAGCCCCTACACGGGTGGGAAAGCCTACGAGCAGTACTTC